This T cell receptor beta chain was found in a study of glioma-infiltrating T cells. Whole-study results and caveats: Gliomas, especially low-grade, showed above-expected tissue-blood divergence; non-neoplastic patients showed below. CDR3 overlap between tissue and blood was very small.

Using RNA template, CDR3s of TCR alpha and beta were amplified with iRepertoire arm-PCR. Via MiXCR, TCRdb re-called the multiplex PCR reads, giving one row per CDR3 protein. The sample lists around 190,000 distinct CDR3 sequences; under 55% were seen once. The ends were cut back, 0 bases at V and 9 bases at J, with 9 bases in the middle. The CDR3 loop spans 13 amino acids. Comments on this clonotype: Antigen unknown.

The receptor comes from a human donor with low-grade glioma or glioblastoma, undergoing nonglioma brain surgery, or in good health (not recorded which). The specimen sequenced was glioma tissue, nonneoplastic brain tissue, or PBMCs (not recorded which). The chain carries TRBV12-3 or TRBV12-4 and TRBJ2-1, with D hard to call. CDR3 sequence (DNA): TGTGCCAGCAGTTTAGCAGTCCGGGCTGAGCAGTTCTTC. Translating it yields CASSLAVRAEQFF.